This T cell receptor beta chain was documented in a study of cytomegalovirus exposure and HLA in healthy donors. Notes on the study in general: In a later analysis, parvovirus B19, influenza, CMV and Epstein-Barr virus appeared linked to several top co-occurrence clusters. Most subjects had HLA-A and HLA-B alleles reportedly predicted accurately by TCR beta sequences.

Regarding this clone: The antigen is not known.

Nominally healthy donors provided the samples, though records likely missed some immune exposures. Germline V gene sequence: CDR1 SGHTA, CDR2 FQGNSA. After removal of 5 bases from V and 5 bases from J, the junction contained 12 bases not matched to a gene. CDR3 length: 16 amino acids. The PCR employed 60 Vbeta primers together with 13 Jbeta primers. Clones were read by immunoSEQ multiplex PCR, and TCRdb kept only the in-frame ones, dropping some. The sample shows under 200,000 clones, 10% to 15% of them seen only once. The sequence came from a man in his fifties in good health and CMV-seropositive. The sequencing sample was made of PBMCs. This rearrangement joins TRBV7-2 to TRBJ2-5; 9 bases are shared with TRBD2. The CDR3 is CASSREGLAGRETQYF. The CDR3 nucleotides are TGTGCCAGCAGCCGTGAGGGGCTAGCGGGGAGGGAGACCCAGTACTTC. The full variable domain, completed using reference TRBV7-2 and TRBJ2-5, is GAGVSQSPSNKVTEKGKDVELRCDPISGHTALYWYRQSLGQGLEFLIYFQGNSAPDKSGLPSDRFSAERTGGSVSTLTIQRTQQEDSAVYLCASSREGLAGRETQYFGPGTRLLVL.